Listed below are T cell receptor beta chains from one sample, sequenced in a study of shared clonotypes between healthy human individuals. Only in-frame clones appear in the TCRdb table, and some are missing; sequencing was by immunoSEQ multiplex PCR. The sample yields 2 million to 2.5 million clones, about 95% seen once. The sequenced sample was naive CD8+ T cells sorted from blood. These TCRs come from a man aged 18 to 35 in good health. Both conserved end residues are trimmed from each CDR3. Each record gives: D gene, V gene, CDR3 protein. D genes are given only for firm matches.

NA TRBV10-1 ASSFQMSEGVHNEQF
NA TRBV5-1 ASSSGPGRTNEETQY
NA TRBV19 ASSIGEGNQPQH
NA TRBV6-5 ASSSEPSGSYEQY
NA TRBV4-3 ASSQDTGSYEQY
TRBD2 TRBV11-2 ASSSGLAGSYEQY
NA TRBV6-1 ASSEMGGTEAF
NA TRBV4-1 ASSQGDVLLSEKLF
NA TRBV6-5 ASSPGRTDYGYT
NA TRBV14 ASSPSITGNEQF
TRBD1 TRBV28 ASSPTGRDSYGYT